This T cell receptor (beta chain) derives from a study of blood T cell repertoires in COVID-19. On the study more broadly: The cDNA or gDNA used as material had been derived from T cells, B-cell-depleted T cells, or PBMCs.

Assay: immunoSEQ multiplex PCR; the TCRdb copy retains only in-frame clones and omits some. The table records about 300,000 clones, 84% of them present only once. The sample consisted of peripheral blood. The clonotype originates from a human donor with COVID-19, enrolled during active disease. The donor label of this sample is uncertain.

CDR3 nucleotide sequence: TGTGCCAGCAGTTACTCAGGACAGGGATACTCATACAATGAGCAGTTCTTC. As protein: CASSYSGQGYSYNEQFF. The rearrangement joins TRBV6-2 or TRBV6-3 to TRBJ2-1; 8 bases are a match to TRBD1. This CDR3 is 17 amino acids long. V shed 0 bases, J shed 4 bases, and the junction held 8 bases outside the gene matches. The germline CDR1 and CDR2 sequences are MNHEY and SVGEGT.